The 27 T cell receptor beta chains presented below share a single source sample, sequenced in a study of OX40 agonist ivuxolimab in advanced cancers. Library preparation used the immunoSEQ multiplex PCR assay. In its TCRdb copy, this immuneACCESS table keeps in-frame sequences only and misses some clones. Where compared with another copy, unresolved V genes explain less than half of these, and the others have no known cause. For this sample the table gives under 90,000 clones, of which more than 80% were detected only once. The ten largest clones capture roughly 2.2% of the sample. The sequencing used CD4+ or CD8+ T cells sorted from blood, collected in a trial of the OX40 agonist ivuxolimab. These receptors all come from an adult with an advanced solid tumor such as melanoma, head and neck, liver or kidney cancer.

V gene TRBV18 combines with J gene TRBJ1-1; D perhaps matches TRBD1 (6 bases). The V gene's germline CDR1 is KGHSH and CDR2 LQKENI. The length of the CDR3 is 13 residues. Trimming stripped 3 bases from V and 1 base from J, with 6 bases between. In DNA, the CDR3 is TGTGCCAGCTCACCGGGACAGAACACTGAAGCTTTCTTT. Protein product: CASSPGQNTEAFF.

CDR3 protein: CASSPQGEKLFF. CDR3 DNA: TGTGCCAGCTCACCGCAGGGTGAAAAACTGTTTTTT. The rearrangement joins TRBV18 to TRBJ1-4; TRBD1 might be the D (5 bases). V lost 3 bases and J lost 7, with 6 bases in between. CDR3 length equals 12 residues. CDR1 is KGHSH and CDR2 is LQKENI in the germline V gene.

This clone was found once. The chain joins TRBV7-9 to TRBJ1-3; D unclear. Germline V gene data show CDR1 as SEHNR and CDR2 as FQNEAQ (reference sequence). Trimming removed 10 bases from V and 3 bases from J, with 13 bases in between. This CDR3 has 13 residues. The DNA of the CDR3 is TGTGCCACCGTAAAATCTAGTGGAAACACCATATATTTT. Its translation is CATVKSSGNTIYF.

This chain uses TRBV4-3 with TRBJ2-6, with TRBD1 matching 8 bases. There are 18 residues in the CDR3. Germline V CDR1 and CDR2: LGHNA, YSLEER. V shed 6 bases, J shed 3 bases, and the junction held 13 bases outside the gene matches. As DNA, the CDR3 is TGCGCCAGCAGGAACACACTTCAGGGGGCTGGTGGGGCCAACGTCCTGACTTTC. It specifies CASRNTLQGAGGANVLTF.

The chain recombines TRBV20-1 with TRBJ2-7; D is unclear. The CDR3 spans 10 residues. The V end was cut by 3 bases, the J end by 6 bases, with 6 bases between. The germline CDR1 and CDR2 sequences are DFQATT and SNEGSKA (reference sequence). The CDR3 DNA sequence: TGCAGTGCTAGTTGGGGCGAGCAGTACTTC. This translates into CSASWGEQYF.

This clone occurred once. This sequence joins TRBV5-1 and TRBJ2-1; tentatively, D is TRBD1 (6 bases). The germline V gene encodes CDR1 SGHRS and CDR2 YFSETQ. Trimming pared 0 bases from V and 7 bases from J, leaving 11 bases between. The CDR3 is 14 residues long. As DNA, the CDR3 is TGCGCCAGCAGCTTGGAACAGGGTCGGAATGAGCAGTTCTTC. This gives the protein CASSLEQGRNEQFF.

The rearrangement links TRBV29-1 to TRBJ1-1; D might be TRBD1 (6 bases). CDR1 and CDR2 from the germline V gene are SQVTM and ANQGSEA. The CDR3 length is 14 residues. Trimming left V 2 bases short and J 0 bases short, with 10 bases between. The DNA for the CDR3 is TGCAGCGTTGAATTGGGACATATGAACACTGAAGCTTTCTTT. Translating it yields CSVELGHMNTEAFF.

This clone was seen a few times. This chain connects TRBV10-3 to TRBJ1-6; 10 nucleotides align to TRBD1. The germline gives CDR1 ENHRY, CDR2 SYGVKD. This CDR3 has 15 amino acids. J lost 8 bases, V lost 6 bases, and 7 bases had no gene match. The DNA of the CDR3 is TGTGCCATCAGGGAAACCGGGACAGGGGATTCACCCCTCCACTTT. This sequence encodes CAIRETGTGDSPLHF.

Written as DNA, the CDR3 is TGTGCCAGCAGTTCTTCCGGGACAGGACCCTACGAGCAGTACTTC. Encoded protein: CASSSSGTGPYEQYF. The chain uses TRBV2 and TRBJ2-7; TRBD1 aligns across 8 bases. Germline V gives CDR1 SNHLY, CDR2 FYNNEI. The length of the CDR3 is 15 residues. V shed 5 bases and J 2 bases; nucleotides not matched to a gene: 8.

The J gene is TRBJ2-7, the V gene TRBV4-1; either TRBD1 or TRBD2 may fit D (6 bases each). The CDR3 covers 17 residues. Germline CDR1 and CDR2: MGHRA and YSYEKL. Trimming shortened V by 0 bases and J by 6 bases, and 21 bases separated the two germline ends. As DNA, the CDR3 is TGCGCCAGCAGCCAAGAAAGGGGGGTGGCCTTTCTAGGCGAGCAGTACTTC. This translates into CASSQERGVAFLGEQYF.

The chain is built from TRBV6-1 and TRBJ1-2, with D possibly TRBD1 on 5 matching bases. V dropped 6 bases and J dropped 6 bases, with 11 bases sitting between them. The germline V gene encodes CDR1 MNHNS and CDR2 SASEGT. This CDR3 region has 12 residues. The CDR3 reads CASRMDIDGYTF. In DNA, the CDR3 is TGTGCCAGCAGGATGGACATCGATGGCTACACCTTC.

This chain links TRBV7-8 with TRBJ2-1; 11 positions agree with TRBD2. Germline V CDR1 and CDR2: SGHVS, FQNEAQ. V trimming: 5 bases; J trimming: 4 bases; junction bases outside the gene matches: 7. The CDR3 contains 16 residues. The CDR3 coding sequence is TGTGCCAGCAGCCCGGGGACTAGCGGAGCGTACAATGAGCAGTTCTTC. This encodes CASSPGTSGAYNEQFF.

The chain employs TRBV28 and TRBJ1-4, with D hard to call. Germline CDR1 reads MDHEN; CDR2 reads SYDVKM. The CDR3 sequence is 13 residues long. Trimming pared 8 bases from V and 3 bases from J, leaving 10 bases between. The CDR3 reads CASWRAANEKLFF. DNA for the CDR3: TGTGCCAGCTGGAGGGCAGCTAATGAAAAACTGTTTTTT.

V and J are TRBV6-1 and TRBJ1-5; D not certain. Trimming removed 2 bases from V and 5 bases from J, with 7 bases in between. The germline gives CDR1 MNHNS, CDR2 SASEGT. This CDR3 spans 13 amino acids. The CDR3: CASSERRDQPQHF. Here the CDR3 DNA reads TGTGCCAGCAGTGAACGTCGAGATCAGCCCCAGCATTTT.

The chain uses TRBV19 and TRBJ2-3; D is uncertain. Germline CDR1 reads LNHDA; CDR2 reads SQIVND (reference sequence). V was shortened by 8 bases and J by 5 bases, with 8 bases between the two germline ends. The length of the CDR3 is 11 residues. The CDR3 sequence is CASGDVDTQYF. The CDR3 DNA sequence: TGTGCCAGTGGGGATGTAGATACGCAGTATTTT.

The V gene is TRBV4-1, the J gene TRBJ1-4; D gene unclear. CDR1 is MGHRA and CDR2 is YSYEKL in the germline V gene. Trimming left V 0 bases short and J 8 bases short, with 16 bases between. This CDR3 has 16 amino acids. DNA for the CDR3: TGCGCCAGCAGCCAAGAACCGATCGCGGACTTCGAAAAACTGTTTTTT. As protein: CASSQEPIADFEKLFF.

The chain joins TRBV2 to TRBJ1-5, with TRBD1 identical over 7 bases. The junction had 4 bases not matched to a gene; V was cut back by 5 bases and J by 3 bases. Germline V CDR1 and CDR2: SNHLY, FYNNEI. The CDR3 length is 14 residues. The CDR3 is CASSLQGYNQPQHF. CDR3 bases: TGTGCCAGCAGTCTACAGGGGTACAATCAGCCCCAGCATTTT. The whole variable domain, filled in from reference TRBV2 and TRBJ1-5, reads EPEVTQTPSHQVTQMGQEVILRCVPISNHLYFYWYRQILGQKVEFLVSFYNNEISEKSEIFDDQFSVERPDGSNFTLKIRSTKLEDSAMYFCASSLQGYNQPQHFGDGTRLSIL.

This rearrangement joins TRBV7-8 to TRBJ1-2; the match to TRBD1 covers 9 bases. The germline gives CDR1 SGHVS, CDR2 FQNEAQ. V trimming: 5 bases; J trimming: 6 bases; junction bases outside the gene matches: 10. The CDR3 is 15 residues long. The CDR3 nucleotides read TGTGCCAGCAGCCCCATAGGGGGACAGGGAAATGGCTACACCTTC. Translation gives CASSPIGGQGNGYTF.

This clone has a handful of counts. CDR3 sequence (DNA): TGTGCCTGGAGTCCGGGGGACAGGGGGAATCAGCCCCAGCATTTT. This gives the protein CAWSPGDRGNQPQHF. The chain recombines TRBV30 with TRBJ1-5, with 11 bases identical to TRBD1. The CDR3 contains 15 residues. The trim removed 2 bases at V and 4 bases at J, leaving 4 bases unmatched. Germline V gene lookup returns CDR1 GTSNPN and CDR2 SVGIG (reference sequence).

The chain carries TRBV9 and TRBJ2-3; D is undetermined. The CDR3 has 14 residues. The V gene lost 2 bases and the J gene lost 2 bases, with 9 bases spanning the gap. Germline V lookup: CDR1 SGDLS, CDR2 YYNGEE. The CDR3 coding sequence is TGTGCCAGCAGCGTTGACCCTGTCACAGATACGCAGTATTTT. Its translation is CASSVDPVTDTQYF.

V usage is TRBV7-2 and J usage is TRBJ1-2, with TRBD1 matching 7 bases. Germline V gene sequence: CDR1 SGHTA, CDR2 FQGNSA. This CDR3 is 15 amino acids long. V lost 3 bases and J lost 2; bases outside the gene matches: 6. The CDR3 sequence: CASSFNPGGNYGYTF. Written as DNA, the CDR3 is TGTGCCAGCAGCTTTAACCCAGGGGGAAACTATGGCTACACCTTC.

This clone appeared once. The chain combines TRBV25-1 with TRBJ1-2; 9 bases fit TRBD1. The germline V gene encodes CDR1 MGHDK and CDR2 SYGVNS. The CDR3 sequence is 14 residues long. J gave up 1 base and V 6 bases, and 3 bases lay outside the gene matches. The CDR3 loop is CASRATGGNYGYTF. The CDR3 DNA reads as TGTGCCAGCAGGGCGACAGGGGGTAACTATGGCTACACCTTC.

The CDR3 loop is CASSFRGDSNQPQHF. The CDR3 DNA sequence: TGCGCCAGCAGCTTCCGGGGCGATAGCAATCAGCCCCAGCATTTT. The chain recombines TRBV5-1 with TRBJ1-5; the D gene is possibly TRBD1 (5 bases). The CDR3 is 15 residues long. With 2 bases removed from V and 0 bases from J, the gap between germline ends came to 9 bases. Per germline, CDR1 SGHRS and CDR2 YFSETQ.

This clone was recorded a few times. The chain has TRBV25-1 and TRBJ1-1; possibly TRBD1 for D (5 bases). There are 13 residues in the CDR3. Between the trimmed V and J ends, which lost 7 bases and 0 bases, there was a span of 9 bases. CDR1 is MGHDK, CDR2 SYGVNS, per germline. CDR3 sequence (DNA): TGTGCCAGCAAGGGACCTATGAACACTGAAGCTTTCTTT. Protein: CASKGPMNTEAFF.

The chain recombines TRBV5-8 with TRBJ1-2; 7 bases match TRBD1. CDR3 length: 16 residues. In germline, CDR1 is SGHTS, CDR2 YDEGEE. V shed 4 bases, J shed 2 bases, and the junction held 11 bases outside the gene matches. The CDR3: CASSRLTGIVNYGYTF. The CDR3, as DNA: TGTGCCAGCAGCCGTCTGACAGGGATAGTCAACTATGGCTACACCTTC.

The CDR3 DNA sequence: TGTGCCAGCAGGCGGGGGGTCAACACCGGGGAGCTGTTTTTT. Encoded protein: CASRRGVNTGELFF. This chain connects TRBV6-8 to TRBJ2-2; 8 nucleotides line up with TRBD2. Looked up from germline, CDR1 is MNHGY and CDR2 is SAAAGT. Unmatched junction bases numbered 2, after V lost 6 bases and J lost 2 bases. CDR3 length: 14 residues.

J is TRBJ1-2 and V is TRBV4-3; D call uncertain. The CDR3 totals 13 residues. CDR1 and CDR2 from the germline V gene are LGHNA and YSLEER. Trimming took off 0 bases at V and 4 bases at J, with 6 bases between the two ends. The CDR3 reads CASSQDQAYGYTF. The CDR3 nucleotides read TGCGCCAGCAGCCAAGATCAGGCCTATGGCTACACCTTC.